These 21 T cell receptor beta chains were all obtained from the same sample, sequenced in a study of blood T cell repertoires in COVID-19. Repertoires were generated with immunoSEQ multiplex PCR, while TCRdb's copy carries only in-frame clones and drops some. This repertoire shows 200,000 to 300,000 clones, about nine tenths found once; its top ten account for approximately 7.5%. Source material: peripheral blood. Source of these receptors: a man between 60 and 70 years old who had recovered from COVID-19.

This sequence joins TRBV21-1 and TRBJ1-6. TRBV21-1 is given as a pseudogene. This CDR3 has 16 amino acids. The CDR3 spells CASSKETGGRKSPLHF. CDR3 in DNA: TGTGCCAGCAGCAAAGAGACCGGGGGTCGAAAATCACCCCTCCACTTT.

This chain connects TRBV18 to TRBJ1-3, with 9 bases lining up with TRBD1. Germline V gene sequence: CDR1 KGHSH, CDR2 LQKENI. The CDR3 is 15 residues long. The junction had 3 bases not matched to a gene; V was cut back by 3 bases and J by 3 bases. The CDR3 DNA sequence: TGTGCCAGCTCACCCGGGACAGGGCTTGGAAACACCATATATTTT. It translates to CASSPGTGLGNTIYF.

The CDR3 region is CASSRDRAYEQYV. The CDR3, as DNA: TGTGCCAGCAGTAGAGACAGGGCCTACGAGCAGTACGTC. V gene TRBV6-5 combines with J gene TRBJ2-7; TRBD1 agrees at 7 bases. The germline V gene encodes CDR1 MNHEY and CDR2 SVGAGI. Trimming took 5 bases from V and 2 from J; bases not matched to a gene: 3. The CDR3 sequence is 13 residues long.

This sequence joins TRBV5-4 and TRBJ2-7; a weak D match, TRBD2 (5 bases). V lost 6 bases, J lost 3 bases, and 13 bases lay in between. The germline gives CDR1 SGHNT, CDR2 YYREEE (reference sequence). This CDR3 region has 13 residues. CDR3 coding DNA: TGTGCCAGCATCGCTCGGGGTGACTACGAGCAGTACGTC. Amino acid sequence: CASIARGDYEQYV.

The chain has TRBV6-5 and TRBJ1-1, with TRBD1 matching over 10 bases. This CDR3 comprises 15 residues. The germline V gene has CDR1 MNHEY and CDR2 SVGAGI. V was pared by 2 bases and J by 4 bases, with 4 bases of the junction left unmatched. DNA for the CDR3: TGTGCCAGCAGTTACCCTGGACAGGGGGGCACTGAAGCTTTCTTT. Protein product: CASSYPGQGGTEAFF.

The chain uses TRBV15 and TRBJ1-1, with D uncertain. This CDR3 is built from 12 residues. The V and J ends lost 11 bases and 1 base respectively, with 11 bases between them. CDR1 is LNHNV, CDR2 YYDKDF, per germline (reference sequence). The CDR3 is CAATSGNTEAFF. CDR3 nucleotide sequence: TGTGCCGCGACATCAGGGAACACTGAAGCTTTCTTT.

This clone has a handful of counts. The chain has TRBV5-1 and TRBJ1-4; 9 bases fit TRBD1. The germline CDR1 and CDR2 sequences are SGHRS and YFSETQ. The CDR3 sequence is 15 residues long. With 4 bases clipped from V and 6 bases from J, the junction kept 7 bases outside the gene matches. The DNA of the CDR3 is TGCGCCAGCAGCGCCTATACAGGGGGCGATGAAAAACTGTTTTTT. Its translation: CASSAYTGGDEKLFF.

The chain links TRBV2 to TRBJ1-5, with a tentative D call TRBD1 (6 bases). V lost 8 bases to trimming and J lost 0 bases, with 11 bases between them. This CDR3 comprises 14 residues. Per germline, CDR1 SNHLY and CDR2 FYNNEI. In DNA form, the CDR3 reads TGTGCCAGCGACAGGACTTATAGCAATCAGCCCCAGCATTTT. This encodes CASDRTYSNQPQHF.

This rearrangement joins TRBV5-6 to TRBJ2-1, with 9 bases lining up with TRBD2. The germline V gene has CDR1 SGHDT and CDR2 YYEEEE. This CDR3 contains 17 residues. V was clipped by 7 bases and J by 4 bases; unmatched bases: 15. CDR3 coding DNA: TGTGCCAGCTCACAGGGGTTAGCGGGGGACCCTTACAATGAGCAGTTCTTC. Translated: CASSQGLAGDPYNEQFF.

The chain uses TRBV18 and TRBJ2-7; tentative D call: TRBD1 (5 bases). CDR3 length: 14 residues. V dropped 5 bases and J dropped 6 bases, with 17 bases sitting between them. The germline V gene has CDR1 KGHSH and CDR2 LQKENI. CDR3 in DNA: TGTGCCAGCTCAGCAAGCGCAAAAGGGGTCGAGCAGTACGTC. This translates into CASSASAKGVEQYV.

In DNA, the CDR3 is TGTGCCAGCAGCGGAGAAGACAGGGGGCTCTTTAATTCACCCCTCCACTTT. It translates to CASSGEDRGLFNSPLHF. The V and J genes are TRBV9 and TRBJ1-6; 10 bases match TRBD1. Germline V lookup: CDR1 SGDLS, CDR2 YYNGEE. This CDR3 spans 17 amino acids. V was clipped by 3 bases and J by 6 bases; unmatched bases: 9. Combining the CDR3 with reference TRBV9 and TRBJ1-6 gives the whole variable domain DSGVTQTPKHLITATGQRVTLRCSPRSGDLSVYWYQQSLDQGLQFLIQYYNGEERAKGNILERFSAQQFPDLHSELNLSSLELGDSALYFCASSGEDRGLFNSPLHFGNGTRLTVT.

This clone was picked up one time. V gene TRBV19 combines with J gene TRBJ2-1; D uncertain. Between the trimmed V and J ends, which lost 5 bases and 10 bases, there was a span of 9 bases. Per the germline V gene, CDR1 is LNHDA and CDR2 is SQIVND (reference sequence). The CDR3 extends over 11 amino acids. The CDR3 region is CASSLLSEQFF. CDR3 coding DNA: TGTGCCAGTAGTCTCCTATCCGAGCAGTTCTTC.

The chain uses TRBV6-5 and TRBJ1-5, with D unclear. The length of the CDR3 is 12 residues. The ends were cut back, 7 bases at V and 9 bases at J, with 13 bases in the middle. Per the germline V gene, CDR1 is MNHEY and CDR2 is SVGAGI. The CDR3 here is CASKSGNGPQHF. CDR3 nucleotide sequence: TGTGCCAGCAAGTCCGGGAATGGGCCCCAGCATTTT.

This clone was observed a single time. The gene calls are TRBV11-2 and TRBJ2-1; the match to TRBD1 covers 9 bases. This CDR3 contains 17 residues. The V and J ends lost 5 bases and 8 bases, in that order; junction bases with no gene match: 16. Germline CDR1 is SGHAT and CDR2 is FQNNGV. Here the CDR3 reads CASSLRGPGQGLDEQFF. DNA of the CDR3: TGTGCCAGCAGCCTGAGGGGACCGGGACAGGGACTCGATGAGCAGTTCTTC.

The chain is built from TRBV27 and TRBJ1-1; D gene unclear. Looked up from germline, CDR1 is MNHEY and CDR2 is SMNVEV (reference sequence). This CDR3 spans 14 amino acids. Trimming took 5 bases from V and 7 from J, leaving 17 bases between them. DNA for the CDR3: TGTGCCAGCAGTCTAGAGGGCAGGAGGCTTGAAGCTTTCTTT. It specifies CASSLEGRRLEAFF.

V usage is TRBV23-1 and J usage is TRBJ2-7; D might be TRBD1 (6 bases). TRBV23-1 is identified as an open reading frame with a role that is uncertain. The CDR3 spans 14 residues. V gave up 1 base and J gave up 2 bases, with 9 bases separating them. The CDR3 region has the DNA TGCGCCAGCAGTCAATACAGGGCCCCCTACGAGCAGTACTTC. Its translation: CASSQYRAPYEQYF.

This clone came up many times. V and J are TRBV19 and TRBJ2-3; D remains unclear. CDR3 length: 11 amino acids. Germline CDR1 reads LNHDA; CDR2 reads SQIVND (reference sequence). Trimming removed 5 bases at V and 5 bases at J, with 5 bases between. The CDR3: CASSLRDTQYF. In DNA form, the CDR3 reads TGTGCCAGTAGTCTGAGAGATACGCAGTATTTT.

The genes are TRBV10-3 and TRBJ1-3, with no clear D. V dropped 4 bases and J dropped 0 bases, with 7 bases sitting between them. Germline values: CDR1 ENHRY, CDR2 SYGVKD. CDR3 length: 14 amino acids. CDR3 amino acids: CAISGTISGNTIYF. The CDR3 nucleotides are TGTGCCATCAGTGGGACTATCTCTGGAAACACCATATATTTT.

This chain joins TRBV28 and TRBJ1-1; 7 bases align to TRBD1. The CDR3 totals 17 residues. After removal of 5 bases from V and 5 bases from J, the junction contained 17 bases not matched to a gene. Germline-derived CDR1 and CDR2 are MDHEN and SYDVKM. This CDR3 reads CASSTRTGLPAGTEAFF. As DNA, the CDR3 is TGTGCCAGCAGTACCCGGACAGGCCTACCGGCGGGTACTGAAGCTTTCTTT.

V and J are TRBV5-8 and TRBJ2-5; TRBD2 is a possible D gene (5 bases). Deletions cut 4 bases from V and 5 bases from J, with 15 bases between. Germline V gene sequence: CDR1 SGHTS, CDR2 YDEGEE. This CDR3 has 14 residues. The CDR3 nucleotides read TGTGCCAGCAGCCAAAGAGGGTATGAGGAGACCCAGTACTTC. Protein: CASSQRGYEETQYF.

The rearrangement joins TRBV5-1 to TRBJ1-3, with D uncertain. The CDR3 contains 14 residues. V lost 1 base and J lost 0, with 5 bases in between. Germline values: CDR1 SGHRS, CDR2 YFSETQ. The DNA of the CDR3 is TGCGCCAGCAGCTTGTCCAGCTCTGGAAACACCATATATTTT. Its protein is CASSLSSSGNTIYF.